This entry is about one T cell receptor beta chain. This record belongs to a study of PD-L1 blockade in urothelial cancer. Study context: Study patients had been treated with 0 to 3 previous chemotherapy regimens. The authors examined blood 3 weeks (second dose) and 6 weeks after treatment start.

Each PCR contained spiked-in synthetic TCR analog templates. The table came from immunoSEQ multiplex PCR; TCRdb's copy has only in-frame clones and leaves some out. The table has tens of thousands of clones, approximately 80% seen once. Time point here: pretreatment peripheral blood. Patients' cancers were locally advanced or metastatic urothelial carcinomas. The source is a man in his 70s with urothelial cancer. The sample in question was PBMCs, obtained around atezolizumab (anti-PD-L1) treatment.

CDR3 nucleotide sequence: TGTGCCAGCAGCCAAAAGCCGGGAGCTATTGGAAACACCATATATTTT. The encoded protein is CASSQKPGAIGNTIYF. The chain joins TRBV7-6 to TRBJ1-3; D unclear. The CDR3 sequence is 16 residues long. CDR1 and CDR2 from the germline V gene are SGHVS and FNYEAQ. V gave up 5 bases and J gave up 3 bases, with 17 bases separating them.